This T cell receptor (beta chain) stems from a study of graft-versus-host responses after intestinal transplantation. Across the whole study: Recipients received multivisceral, liver-intestinal, or isolated intestinal transplants.

Clones were sequenced by immunoSEQ multiplex PCR, and TCRdb holds only the in-frame ones, with some missing. The repertoire includes some 36,000 clones, roughly 94% of them detected once, and roughly 0.22% sits in the top ten. Points from the study as a whole: Ileal or blood samples showed some GvH clones first, and such clones were also found in recipient marrow. In patients with graft-donor T cell macrochimerism, allograft graft-versus-host to host-versus-graft clonal ratios were high. After transplant, early declines in HvG clones were associated with peak levels of circulating GvH clones.

Note on this clone: Its antigen is unidentified.

Losses at the gene ends were 3 bases for V and 4 bases for J; bases not matched to a gene: 5. Germline V gene sequence: CDR1 SEHNR, CDR2 FQNEAQ (reference sequence). This CDR3 spans 16 amino acids. This TCR was sampled from a human donor who was the organ donor for an intestinal transplant. The rearrangement links TRBV7-9 to TRBJ2-4; 11 nucleotides align to TRBD2. Specimen: unstimulated CD4+ T cells sorted from spleen or lymph node cells, collected before transplant. The CDR3 protein is CASSLGSSGGKNIQYF. CDR3 DNA sequence: TGTGCCAGCAGCTTGGGGTCTAGCGGGGGGAAAAACATTCAGTACTTC.